Listed below are T cell receptor beta chains from one sample, sequenced in a study of radiotherapy plus CTLA-4 blockade in lung cancer. Libraries were prepared by immunoSEQ multiplex PCR; TCRdb keeps only in-frame clonotypes and omits some of them. The sample consists of about 40,000 clones, 75% of them appearing once. The sequences come from peripheral blood, collected from a patient treated with radiotherapy plus ipilimumab. Source of these receptors: a human donor with non-small cell lung cancer who had stable disease on radiotherapy plus ipilimumab. The CDR3 runs from the conserved cysteine through the conserved F or W. Fields, in order: D gene, V gene, clone size, J gene, CDR3 DNA, CDR3 protein. A D gene is named only where the DNA matches it firmly. Some rows mark clone size as missing; the rest say once, few, many or name a class of expanded clone.

>-|TRBV7-2|-|TRBJ2-3
TGTGCCAGCAGCCCGGGGGGCTACACAGATACGCAGTATTTT
CASSPGGYTDTQYF
>-|TRBV18|-|TRBJ2-5
TGTGCCAGCTCCACGAGAATAAAAGAGACCCAGTACTTC
CASSTRIKETQYF
>-|TRBV5-1|-|TRBJ2-7
TGCGCCAGCAGCTCGAACCCCACAGCAGTCTACGAGCAGTACTTC
CASSSNPTAVYEQYF
>-|TRBV2|once|TRBJ2-5
TGTGCCAGCACCCCTGGAGAGCAAGAGACCCAGTACTTC
CASTPGEQETQYF
>TRBD1|TRBV2|-|TRBJ2-1
TGTGCCAGCAGACAACCGGGACAGGTCAGCAATGAGCAGTTCTTC
CASRQPGQVSNEQFF
>-|TRBV4-3|-|TRBJ1-2
TGCGCCAGCAGCCAAGATCTTAGTCGGGCAGTGCGGGATGGCTACACCTTC
CASSQDLSRAVRDGYTF
>TRBD1|TRBV2|few|TRBJ2-3
TGTGCCAGCAGTGGGGGGACAGGGGGCACAGATACGCAGTATTTT
CASSGGTGGTDTQYF
>-|TRBV12-5|-|TRBJ1-2
TGTGCTAGTGGTGCCGGGAGGGGCGACTATGGCTACACCTTC
CASGAGRGDYGYTF
>TRBD1|TRBV6-5|few|TRBJ1-5
TGTGCCAGCAGACCGGGACAGGGTTCTCAGCCCCAGCATTTT
CASRPGQGSQPQHF
>TRBD1|TRBV7-9|-|TRBJ1-3
TGTGCCAGCAGCTTAGTTCGGACAGGGGCGGACACCATATATTTT
CASSLVRTGADTIYF
>TRBD1|TRBV5-4|-|TRBJ2-7
TGTGCCAGCAGCTTGGGGACAGGAAGCGTCTACGAGCAGTACTTC
CASSLGTGSVYEQYF
>TRBD1|TRBV2|-|TRBJ1-1
TGTGCCAGCAGTGACCCACCGGGCAGGGGGCTAGTTTACACTGAAGCTTTCTTT
CASSDPPGRGLVYTEAFF
>TRBD1|TRBV30|few|TRBJ1-5
TGTGCCTGGCAACCACAGGGGACCAATCAGCCCCAGCATTTT
CAWQPQGTNQPQHF
>TRBD1|TRBV4-1|once|TRBJ2-1
TGCGCCAGCAGCCAGCCCCAGGACAGGGGGTTAGGTGAGCAGTTCTTC
CASSQPQDRGLGEQFF
>-|TRBV11-2|few|TRBJ1-1
TGTGCCAGCAGCTCCATTTCCGGGGGGAACACTGAAGCTTTCTTT
CASSSISGGNTEAFF
>TRBD2|TRBV5-1|-|TRBJ2-1
TGCGCCAGCATTCGGGGGGACGGGACCTACAATGAGCAGTTCTTC
CASIRGDGTYNEQFF
>-|TRBV7-2|-|TRBJ2-7
TGTGCCAGCAGCGCGAGCTCCTACGAGCAGTACTTC
CASSASSYEQYF
>TRBD1|TRBV6-6|-|TRBJ1-1
TGTGCCAGCAGTACGACAGGGGGGACAGGGGACACTGAAGCTTTCTTT
CASSTTGGTGDTEAFF
>-|TRBV10-3|-|TRBJ1-4
TGTGCCATCAGTGGGAAACAGGGCGGTAATGAAAAACTGTTTTTT
CAISGKQGGNEKLFF
>-|TRBV5-1|-|TRBJ1-1
TGCGCCAGCAGCCCCCGGGAGGGTAGTAACACTGAAGCTTTCTTT
CASSPREGSNTEAFF
>-|TRBV20-1|few|TRBJ1-1
TGCAGTGCCACCGACGGGGCTGAAGCTTTCTTT
CSATDGAEAFF
>-|TRBV18|-|TRBJ1-1
TGTGCCAGCTCACCACGAGGGAGCCGCCAGGCGATTAACACTGAAGCTTTCTTT
CASSPRGSRQAINTEAFF
>TRBD1|TRBV10-3|-|TRBJ1-4
TGTGCCATCAGTGAGTCGAGACAGGGGGGTGAAAAACTGTTTTTT
CAISESRQGGEKLFF
>TRBD1|TRBV15|-|TRBJ1-2
TGTGCCACCGGGACAGGGAGGTTGGGGGGCTACACCTTC
CATGTGRLGGYTF
>TRBD1|TRBV11-3|-|TRBJ1-1
TGTGCCAGCAGCTTTCACAGGGGGAACACTGAAGCTTTCTTT
CASSFHRGNTEAFF
>-|TRBV30|-|TRBJ1-5
TGTGCCTGGAGTGTTGGCAGGGAGGGGCAGCCCCAGCATTTT
CAWSVGREGQPQHF
>-|TRBV11-2|-|TRBJ2-6
TGTGCCAGCAGGGGGCATGCGCCGGGGGCCAACGTCCTGACTTTC
CASRGHAPGANVLTF
>-|TRBV6-6|-|TRBJ1-1
TGTGCCGCCCACGGGGGGAACACTGAAGCTTTCTTT
CAAHGGNTEAFF
>TRBD1|TRBV19|-|TRBJ1-5
TGTGCCAGTAAGCCGGGACAGAATCAGCCCCAGCATTTT
CASKPGQNQPQHF
>-|TRBV12-5|once|TRBJ1-3
TGTGCTAGTGCCCTTACTCCCTACTCTGGAAACACCATATATTTT
CASALTPYSGNTIYF
>-|TRBV29-1|few|TRBJ2-3
TGCAGCGTTAATAGTGAGGGTTCAGATACGCAGTATTTT
CSVNSEGSDTQYF
>-|TRBV6-1|once|TRBJ2-7
TGTGCCAGCAGTGAATGGTTCGGAGACGTTAAGTACTTC
CASSEWFGDVKYF
>TRBD1|TRBV7-9|-|TRBJ1-3
TGTGCCAGCAGCTTCCGGGGATTAGGGACAGGTGGCTCTGGAAACACCATATATTTT
CASSFRGLGTGGSGNTIYF